This entry lists 20 T cell receptor beta chains sequenced from one sample in a study of CD8 T cells in Susac syndrome (dated by TCRdb to the late 2010s). The library came from the immunoSEQ multiplex PCR assay. RNA was extracted with the RNeasy kit and roughly 0.45 to 1 ug was reverse transcribed using random hexamers. TCRdb cleaned the public reads at Q25 with fastp, built clones with MiXCR and kept in-frame beta chains. When rows share a CDR3 protein, they turn into one entry using the most common DNA and genes. The table for this sample lists approximately 190,000 distinct CDR3 sequences; over 90% of them were counted only once. In total, the top ten clones hold approximately 0.15% of the sample. Sequences were obtained from CD8+ T cells from PBMCs. The receptors come from a human donor with Susac syndrome.

The rearrangement links TRBV20-1 to TRBJ2-1, with 8 nucleotides matching TRBD2. The CDR3 covers 15 residues. Looked up from germline, CDR1 is DFQATT and CDR2 is SNEGSKA (reference sequence). V lost 0 bases and J lost 4; bases outside the gene matches: 5. The CDR3 DNA reads TGCAGTGCTAGAGATCCTAGCGGGTCATACAATGAGCAGTTCTTC. Protein product: CSARDPSGSYNEQFF.

The count of this clonotype is one. The rearrangement uses TRBV9 and TRBJ2-1; D is unclear. CDR3 length equals 13 residues. Trimming took 0 bases from V and 10 from J, leaving 11 bases between them. Germline V lookup: CDR1 SGDLS, CDR2 YYNGEE. The CDR3 region has the DNA TGTGCCAGCAGCGTAGCTTTACAACCAGAGCAGTTCTTC. Translated, it gives CASSVALQPEQFF.

This sequence joins TRBV27 and TRBJ2-5, with D possibly called TRBD1 or TRBD2 (5 bases each). This CDR3 is 16 amino acids long. V was pared by 8 bases and J by 9 bases, with 28 bases between. The germline gives CDR1 MNHEY, CDR2 SMNVEV (reference sequence). CDR3 sequence: CASGPGTPLTHESQYF. CDR3 coding DNA: TGTGCCAGCGGGCCTGGGACGCCCCTCACCCATGAGTCCCAGTACTTC.

The rearrangement uses TRBV29-1 and TRBJ2-1, with D possibly being TRBD1 (5 bases). V was shortened by 5 bases and J by 5 bases, with 13 bases between the two germline ends. Germline loops: CDR1 SQVTM, CDR2 ANQGSEA. The CDR3 loop spans 13 amino acids. CDR3 coding DNA: TGCAGCGTTCGACAGCCACTCAACAATGAGCAGTTCTTC. Its translation: CSVRQPLNNEQFF.

The V call is TRBV4-1, the J call TRBJ2-2; 8 nucleotides agree with TRBD2. CDR1 is MGHRA and CDR2 is YSYEKL in the germline V gene. The length of the CDR3 is 16 residues. The trim removed 4 bases at V and 1 base at J, leaving 5 bases unmatched. The CDR3 loop is CASSLIAGRNTGELFF. As DNA, the CDR3 is TGCGCCAGCAGCCTAATAGCGGGACGGAACACCGGGGAGCTGTTTTTT.

The rearrangement uses TRBV28 and TRBJ2-1, with 11 bases aligning to TRBD2. J was trimmed by 9 bases and V by 5 bases; bases with no gene match: 3. This CDR3 contains 13 residues. CDR1 and CDR2 from the germline V gene are MDHEN and SYDVKM. The CDR3 spells CASSLAGGREQFF. CDR3 nucleotide sequence: TGTGCCAGCAGTCTAGCGGGAGGTCGTGAGCAGTTCTTC. Looking up the rest from reference TRBV28 and TRBJ2-1 gives the full variable domain: DVKVTQSSRYLVKRTGEKVFLECVQDMDHENMFWYRQDPGLGLRLIYFSYDVKMKEKGDIPEGYSVSREKKERFSLILESASTNQTSMYLCASSLAGGREQFFGPGTRLTVL.

The chain recombines TRBV7-9 with TRBJ1-1, with D possibly TRBD1 on 5 matching bases. V was clipped by 0 bases and J by 5 bases, with 10 bases between them. In germline, CDR1 is SEHNR, CDR2 FQNEAQ (reference sequence). The CDR3 is 14 amino acids. DNA of the CDR3: TGTGCCAGCAGCTTAGCTGGCGGGGGGACTGAAGCTTTCTTT. Its protein is CASSLAGGGTEAFF.

The chain carries TRBV25-1 and TRBJ2-1; 10 positions match TRBD2. V gave up 4 bases and J gave up 8 bases; unmatched junction bases: 11. The germline CDR1 and CDR2 sequences are MGHDK and SYGVNS. This CDR3 is 16 amino acids long. The CDR3 nucleotides read TGTGCCAGCAGTGCCCTAAGCGGGGGGGCCTTACATGAGCAGTTCTTC. As protein: CASSALSGGALHEQFF.

The chain couples TRBV27 to TRBJ1-1, with D possibly being TRBD1 (5 bases). There are 17 residues in the CDR3. CDR1 is MNHEY, CDR2 SMNVEV, per germline (reference sequence). The V gene lost 2 bases and the J gene lost 5 bases, with 21 bases spanning the gap. In nucleotides, the CDR3 is TGTGCCAGCAGTTTACAGGGAAAAAGAAGGGGAAAGACTGAAGCTTTCTTT. This gives the protein CASSLQGKRRGKTEAFF.

V usage is TRBV13 and J usage is TRBJ1-5; D gene uncertain. The CDR3 totals 14 residues. Germline V CDR1 and CDR2: PRHDT, FYEKMQ (reference sequence). V was shortened by 2 bases and J by 2 bases, with 7 bases between the two germline ends. CDR3: CASSLMGGNQPQHF. The CDR3 coding sequence is TGTGCCAGCAGCTTAATGGGCGGCAATCAGCCCCAGCATTTT.

The V and J genes are TRBV4-1 and TRBJ2-1; the D gene is possibly TRBD2 (5 bases). CDR3 length equals 14 residues. Germline V gives CDR1 MGHRA, CDR2 YSYEKL. V was pared by 1 base and J by 5 bases, with 9 bases between. The CDR3 loop reads CASSQVATNNEQFF. CDR3 bases: TGCGCCAGCAGCCAAGTTGCGACTAACAATGAGCAGTTCTTC.

This chain links TRBV27 with TRBJ2-3; TRBD1 matches 8 bases. Germline trimming cut 8 bases from V and 2 bases from J; bases unmatched to any gene: 9. The CDR3 runs 15 residues. Germline values: CDR1 MNHEY, CDR2 SMNVEV (reference sequence). The CDR3 here is CASGTVGQDTDTQYF. The CDR3 DNA reads as TGTGCCAGCGGAACTGTGGGACAGGACACAGATACGCAGTATTTT.

This clonotype was counted once. This rearrangement joins TRBV28 to TRBJ1-1; tentative D call: TRBD1 (5 bases). The V end was cut by 1 base, the J end by 1 base, with 13 bases between. The germline V gene encodes CDR1 MDHEN and CDR2 SYDVKM. The CDR3 has 16 amino acids. CDR3 region: CASSLSREGRNTEAFF. The CDR3 bases are TGTGCCAGCAGTTTATCAAGGGAGGGGCGGAACACTGAAGCTTTCTTT.

The rearrangement uses TRBV15 and TRBJ2-1; 10 bases line up with TRBD1. The CDR3 is 13 residues long. Germline-derived CDR1 and CDR2 are LNHNV and YYDKDF (reference sequence). J lost 6 bases, V lost 8 bases, and 4 bases had no gene match. CDR3 region: CATDRDRGNEQFF. As DNA, the CDR3 is TGTGCCACCGATAGGGACAGGGGCAATGAGCAGTTCTTC.

This sequence joins TRBV9 and TRBJ1-1, with a tentative D call TRBD1 (6 bases). This CDR3 is built from 15 residues. Germline CDR1 and CDR2: SGDLS and YYNGEE. Deletions cut 2 bases from V and 6 bases from J, with 17 bases between. CDR3 amino acids: CASSVPEGGKAEAFF. The CDR3 nucleotides read TGTGCCAGCAGCGTCCCGGAAGGGGGGAAAGCTGAAGCTTTCTTT.

CDR3 nucleotide sequence: TGTGCCAGCAGTCCCTGGACGGATTCCTACGAGCAGTACTTC. The encoded protein is CASSPWTDSYEQYF. The genes are TRBV12-3 or TRBV12-4 and TRBJ2-7, with D unresolved. This CDR3 spans 14 amino acids. Trimming took off 5 bases at V and 1 base at J, with 12 bases between the two ends.

The chain recombines TRBV28 with TRBJ2-2; weak D call: TRBD2 (5 bases). V lost 10 bases and J lost 1, with 13 bases in between. Germline V gene data show CDR1 as MDHEN and CDR2 as SYDVKM. CDR3 length equals 14 residues. CDR3 sequence: CATGIGMNTGELFF. The CDR3 DNA follows: TGTGCCACGGGGATCGGGATGAACACCGGGGAGCTGTTTTTT.

The CDR3 is CASSDREGTGEFYGYTF. DNA of the CDR3: TGCGCCAGCTCGGACCGAGAGGGGACAGGGGAATTCTATGGCTACACCTTC. The chain is built from TRBV4-1 and TRBJ1-2, with 10 bases fitting TRBD1. Germline V CDR1 and CDR2: MGHRA, YSYEKL. This CDR3 contains 17 residues. J gave up 4 bases and V 8 bases, and 16 bases lay outside the gene matches.

The chain uses TRBV20-1 and TRBJ2-5, with 12 bases lining up with TRBD1. CDR1 and CDR2 (germline): DFQATT, SNEGSKA (reference sequence). This CDR3 comprises 14 residues. The V segment lost 2 bases and the J segment 5 bases; nucleotides outside the gene matches: 3. The CDR3 is CSARRGQGAETQYF. The DNA of the CDR3 is TGCAGTGCTAGAAGGGGACAGGGGGCTGAGACCCAGTACTTC.

This chain joins TRBV2 and TRBJ2-4; D is uncertain. Deletions cut 2 bases from V and 6 bases from J, with 11 bases between. Germline V lookup: CDR1 SNHLY, CDR2 FYNNEI. CDR3 size: 14 residues. In nucleotides, the CDR3 is TGTGCCAGCAGTGAATTGTCTCGCCGAAACATTCAGTACTTC. It specifies CASSELSRRNIQYF.